Sequencing of this TCR beta chain was carried out in a study of cytomegalovirus exposure and HLA in healthy donors. Whole-study findings and limits: Analysis performed later found under 20,000 TCR beta sequences associated with HLA alleles at 0.05 false discovery rate.

Both 60 Vbeta primers and 13 Jbeta primers went into the PCR. TCRdb's table, derived via immunoSEQ multiplex PCR, lists solely in-frame clones and lacks some. The table lists under 250,000 clones, around 77% of them singletons, with roughly 3% in the top ten. About this clone itself: Antigen: not known.

V trimming: 3 bases; J trimming: 2 bases; junction bases outside the gene matches: 4. In germline, CDR1 is SGDLS, CDR2 YYNGEE. The CDR3 is 16 amino acids. The chain combines TRBV9 with TRBJ2-2, with 10 bases lining up with TRBD2. This TCR was recovered from a woman aged 30 to 39 in good health and CMV-seronegative. The sequenced sample consisted of PBMCs. The CDR3 bases are TGTGCCAGCAGCGCTACTAGCGGGGTTAACACCGGGGAGCTGTTTTTT. Encoded protein: CASSATSGVNTGELFF.